Each of the 26 T cell receptor beta chains below was sequenced from the same sample in a study of T-cell reconstitution after alpha-beta-depleted transplantation in children. For TCRbeta, the library was prepared with unique molecular identifiers. MiXCR, applied by TCRdb to the PCR reads, yields one record per CDR3 protein. The sample has 200,000 to 250,000 distinct CDR3 sequences; about a tenth are singletons. The sample here was PBMCs, taken before TCRalphabeta/CD19-depleted stem cell transplant. These receptors were taken from a child in the first two years of life with acute myeloid leukemia, due to receive a stem cell transplant.

This clonotype was counted at least ten times. The rearrangement uses TRBV6-5 and TRBJ1-5; 8 nucleotides line up with TRBD1. CDR1 MNHEY and CDR2 SVGAGI come from the germline V gene. This CDR3 has 16 amino acids. J lost 4 bases, V lost 4 bases, and 9 bases had no gene match. The CDR3 sequence: CASSSLTGAKNQPQHF. As DNA, the CDR3 is TGTGCCAGCAGTTCCTTGACAGGGGCCAAGAATCAGCCCCAGCATTTT.

This clonotype was recorded many times. The V gene is TRBV10-1, the J gene TRBJ2-7, with D hard to call. Germline V gives CDR1 WNHNN, CDR2 SYGVQD (reference sequence). V lost 0 bases and J lost 0, with 6 bases in between. The CDR3 length is 14 residues. CDR3 sequence: CASSESPGSYEQYF. CDR3 DNA: TGCGCCAGCAGTGAGTCTCCGGGCTCCTACGAGCAGTACTTC.

This clonotype was seen at least ten times. The genes are TRBV20-1 and TRBJ2-3, with 8 bases fitting TRBD2. Germline CDR1 DFQATT, CDR2 SNEGSKA (reference sequence). The CDR3 consists of 14 residues. The J segment lost 0 bases and the V segment lost 2 bases, leaving 1 base of the junction unmatched. The CDR3 bases are TGCAGTGCTAGACGCGGGGGGAGCACAGATACGCAGTATTTT. Protein sequence: CSARRGGSTDTQYF.

This clonotype came up a few times. V and J are TRBV6-1 and TRBJ1-6; D is uncertain. The V end was cut by 6 bases, the J end by 8 bases, with 20 bases between. CDR1 is MNHNS and CDR2 is SASEGT in the germline V gene. The CDR3 sequence is 16 residues long. The CDR3 sequence: CASRAEMGGIDSPLHF. CDR3 DNA sequence: TGTGCCAGCAGGGCTGAGATGGGAGGAATCGATTCACCCCTCCACTTT.

The table lists this clonotype with many counts. V is TRBV10-2 and J is TRBJ2-1; TRBD1 might be the D (6 bases). Per germline, CDR1 WSHSY and CDR2 SAAADI. Trimming cost V 5 bases and J 6 bases, with 11 bases left between them. This CDR3 is 13 amino acids long. This CDR3 reads CASSQNRVNEQFF. CDR3 coding DNA: TGCGCCAGCAGTCAAAACAGGGTCAATGAGCAGTTCTTC.

This clonotype showed up many times. V usage is TRBV28 and J usage is TRBJ2-2; 10 bases align to TRBD1. The CDR3 contains 15 residues. Looked up from germline, CDR1 is MDHEN and CDR2 is SYDVKM. V shed 4 bases, J shed 5 bases, and the junction held 4 bases outside the gene matches. CDR3 protein: CASSSTGGRTGELFF. CDR3 nucleotides: TGTGCCAGCAGTTCGACAGGGGGCAGGACCGGGGAGCTGTTTTTT.

The chain joins TRBV7-3 to TRBJ2-5; D is possibly TRBD2 (5 bases). CDR3 length: 14 residues. CDR1 is SGHTA, CDR2 FQGTGA, per germline. V gave up 1 base and J gave up 1 base, with 7 bases separating them. CDR3 sequence: CASSLSGFQETQYF. The CDR3 DNA reads TGTGCCAGCAGCTTAAGCGGGTTCCAAGAGACCCAGTACTTC.

This clonotype has ten or more counts. The rearrangement joins TRBV4-3 to TRBJ2-7; D gene uncertain. V lost 0 bases and J 5 bases, leaving 8 bases between the germline ends. From germline, CDR1 is LGHNA and CDR2 YSLEER. The CDR3 consists of 13 residues. Here the CDR3 DNA reads TGCGCCAGCAGCCAAGATAAGGTTGACGAGCAGTACTTC. Protein product: CASSQDKVDEQYF.

A note on this clonotype: Just one base apart from a much larger clone, this may be a read error. The final CDR3 position lacks the conserved phenylalanine or tryptophan, pointing to a likely read error. Written as DNA, the CDR3 is TGTGCCAGCAGTTCCCCAGGGACGGGGTCGTACAATGAGCAGTTCTCC. Protein product: CASSSPGTGSYNEQFS. V gene TRBV28 combines with J gene TRBJ2-1; D is tentatively TRBD1 or TRBD2 (5 bases each). The V end lost 4 bases, the J end lost 4 bases, and 17 bases lay between the germline ends. The germline gives CDR1 MDHEN, CDR2 SYDVKM. This CDR3 is 16 amino acids long.

This clonotype was detected many times. This chain connects TRBV5-5 to TRBJ1-2, with TRBD1 as a possible D gene (5 bases). The V gene's germline CDR1 is SGHKS and CDR2 YYEKEE (reference sequence). Trimming shortened V by 0 bases and J by 1 base, and 16 bases separated the two germline ends. The CDR3 is 17 amino acids. CDR3 amino acids: CASSLVRRGSYNYGYTF. DNA for the CDR3: TGTGCCAGCAGCTTGGTTCGCCGGGGGTCGTATAACTATGGCTACACCTTC.

This clonotype was detected many times. The chain uses TRBV4-1 and TRBJ2-2; TRBD2 matches at 10 bases. CDR1 MGHRA and CDR2 YSYEKL come from the germline V gene. The length of the CDR3 is 15 residues. V was clipped by 3 bases and J by 6 bases; unmatched bases: 4. The CDR3 nucleotides read TGCGCCAGCAGCCAGGCCGGGACTAGCGCCGGGGAGCTGTTTTTT. Its translation: CASSQAGTSAGELFF.

Comments on this clonotype: One base away lies a much larger clone, so this may be a sequencing read error. The J gene is TRBJ2-1, the V gene TRBV7-2; the D gene is possibly TRBD2 (5 bases). The CDR3 runs 13 residues. Looked up from germline, CDR1 is SGHTA and CDR2 is FQGNSA. The CDR3 nucleotides read TGTGCCAGCAGCTTTTTCACTAGTCCTGAGCAGTTATTC. This codes for CASSFFTSPEQLF.

At least ten counts were recorded for this clonotype. This chain uses TRBV7-2 with TRBJ2-7, with TRBD2 matching over 9 bases. The V gene's germline CDR1 is SGHTA and CDR2 FQGNSA. There are 15 residues in the CDR3. V was pared by 5 bases and J by 2 bases, with 7 bases of the junction left unmatched. The CDR3: CASSVMTSGAYEQYF. The CDR3 nucleotides read TGTGCCAGCAGCGTTATGACTAGCGGAGCCTACGAGCAGTACTTC. Together with reference TRBV7-2 and TRBJ2-7, the CDR3 gives the full variable domain: GAGVSQSPSNKVTEKGKDVELRCDPISGHTALYWYRQSLGQGLEFLIYFQGNSAPDKSGLPSDRFSAERTGGSVSTLTIQRTQQEDSAVYLCASSVMTSGAYEQYFGPGTRLTVT.

In this sample, this clonotype turned up many times. The V call is TRBV5-1, the J call TRBJ1-1, with TRBD1 matching over 7 bases. CDR3 length equals 18 residues. Germline trimming cut 0 bases from V and 3 bases from J; bases unmatched to any gene: 14. Germline V gives CDR1 SGHRS, CDR2 YFSETQ. This CDR3 reads CASSLVPGTVTPHTEAFF. CDR3 DNA sequence: TGCGCCAGCAGCTTGGTTCCCGGGACAGTTACTCCGCACACTGAAGCTTTCTTT.

There are many counts of this clonotype. This chain connects TRBV5-5 to TRBJ2-1; 11 bases line up with TRBD2. CDR1 SGHKS and CDR2 YYEKEE come from the germline V gene (reference sequence). The CDR3 has 16 residues. The V gene end was trimmed by 4 bases and the J gene end by 5 bases; junction bases not matched to a gene: 8. CDR3: CASSPPGTSGDNEQFF. CDR3 in DNA: TGTGCCAGCAGCCCTCCCGGGACTAGCGGTGACAATGAGCAGTTCTTC. Full variable domain (rest looked up from reference TRBV5-5 and TRBJ2-1): DAGVTQSPTHLIKTRGQQVTLRCSPISGHKSVSWYQQVLGQGPQFIFQYYEKEERGRGNFPDRFSARQFPNYSSELNVNALLLGDSALYLCASSPPGTSGDNEQFFGPGTRLTVL.

This clonotype was detected only a few times. This chain uses TRBV6-1 with TRBJ1-2, with D possibly being TRBD1 (5 bases). The CDR3 length is 14 residues. V dropped 3 bases and J dropped 1 base, with 9 bases sitting between them. Looked up from germline, CDR1 is MNHNS and CDR2 is SASEGT. The DNA for the CDR3 is TGTGCCAGCAGTGACTTCGGGGGTAACTATGGCTACACCTTC. Its translation: CASSDFGGNYGYTF.

This clonotype was counted at least ten times. The V and J genes are TRBV24-1 and TRBJ2-1, with 8 bases aligning to TRBD2. Trimming removed 0 bases from V and 7 bases from J; junction bases left unmatched: 4. Germline V gives CDR1 KGHDR, CDR2 SFDVKD. The CDR3 runs to 15 residues. The CDR3 DNA sequence: TGTGCCACCAGTGATTTGGGACTAGCCCGGAATGAGCAGTTCTTC. As protein: CATSDLGLARNEQFF.

This clonotype was counted ten times or more. The chain is built from TRBV11-3 and TRBJ1-1, with no clear D. CDR1 and CDR2 from the germline V gene are SGHNT and YENEEA. Deletions cut 6 bases from V and 0 bases from J, with 8 bases between. There are 13 residues in the CDR3. CDR3 protein: CASSLSLNTEAFF. CDR3 DNA: TGTGCCAGCAGTTTAAGTTTGAACACTGAAGCTTTCTTT.

This clonotype was counted between two and nine times. The V call is TRBV6-5, the J call TRBJ2-7; D is unresolved. V dropped 0 bases and J dropped 1 base, with 13 bases sitting between them. This CDR3 comprises 16 residues. The germline gives CDR1 MNHEY, CDR2 SVGAGI. The CDR3: CASSYSISGVSYEQYF. In nucleotides, the CDR3 is TGTGCCAGCAGTTACTCGATAAGTGGGGTGTCCTACGAGCAGTACTTC.

Ten or more counts support this clonotype. This chain links TRBV20-1 with TRBJ1-6; TRBD1 agrees at 7 bases. V lost 0 bases and J lost 10; bases outside the gene matches: 9. Germline lookup yields CDR1 DFQATT and CDR2 SNEGSKA (reference sequence). The CDR3 is 15 residues long. The CDR3 DNA sequence: TGCAGTGCTAGAGAGGATTACAGGGGAGAATCACCCCTCCACTTT. Residues: CSAREDYRGESPLHF.

This clonotype was seen many times. The gene calls are TRBV5-1 and TRBJ2-1; TRBD2 agrees at 7 bases. Trimming took 4 bases from V and 1 from J; bases not matched to a gene: 5. From germline, CDR1 is SGHRS and CDR2 YFSETQ. The CDR3 is 15 amino acids. In nucleotides, the CDR3 is TGCGCCAGCAGCGTCACTAGCGCATCCTACAATGAGCAGTTCTTC. This sequence encodes CASSVTSASYNEQFF.

The chain links TRBV5-4 to TRBJ1-4; TRBD1 matches 8 bases. Germline CDR1 SGHNT, CDR2 YYREEE (reference sequence). J was trimmed by 7 bases and V by 4 bases; bases with no gene match: 6. This CDR3 has 14 residues. The CDR3 here is CASSLQGAGEKLFF. The CDR3, as DNA: TGTGCCAGCAGCCTCCAGGGGGCCGGTGAAAAACTGTTTTTT.

The gene calls are TRBV29-1 and TRBJ2-7, with 7 bases identical to TRBD1. CDR1 is SQVTM, CDR2 ANQGSEA, per germline. V gave up 8 bases and J gave up 1 base; unmatched junction bases: 5. The CDR3 is made up of 12 amino acids. Written as DNA, the CDR3 is TGCAGCACCCGGGACAGTTCCTACGAGCAGTACTTC. Translating gives CSTRDSSYEQYF.

This clonotype was seen many times. CDR3 sequence (DNA): TGTGCCAGCAGTTCTCAAGGGACTAGCGGACAAGAGACCCAGTACTTC. Protein product: CASSSQGTSGQETQYF. The gene calls are TRBV12-3 or TRBV12-4 and TRBJ2-5, with 11 bases matching TRBD2. V dropped 4 bases and J dropped 2; count of bases not matched to a gene: 6. CDR3 size: 16 residues.

There are many counts of this clonotype. The chain is built from TRBV20-1 and TRBJ2-3, with 10 bases aligning to TRBD2. The germline CDR1 and CDR2 sequences are DFQATT and SNEGSKA (reference sequence). The V and J ends lost 4 bases and 7 bases, in that order; junction bases with no gene match: 8. This CDR3 is 14 amino acids long. CDR3 sequence (DNA): TGCAGTGCTACTAGCGGGAGCGTAGCATATACGCAGTATTTT. Amino acid sequence: CSATSGSVAYTQYF.

This clonotype was recorded at least ten times. This chain connects TRBV29-1 to TRBJ2-3; perhaps TRBD1 as D (5 bases). Between the trimmed V and J ends, which lost 5 bases and 0 bases, there was a span of 15 bases. The CDR3 contains 15 residues. Germline V lookup: CDR1 SQVTM, CDR2 ANQGSEA. The CDR3 DNA follows: TGCAGCGTTTATCAGGGCCCTGGGAGCACAGATACGCAGTATTTT. Its protein is CSVYQGPGSTDTQYF.